The 30 T cell receptor beta chains reported below all come from one sample, sequenced in a study of T cells in Graves' hyperthyroidism and ophthalmopathy. Researchers amplified the TCR beta CDR3 regions from RNA transcripts. A set of HTBI primers served as the primers for a first-round RT-PCR of the TCR CDR3. TCRdb re-analysed the multiplex PCR reads in MiXCR, keeping a single row per CDR3 protein. The sample has roughly 400,000 distinct CDR3 sequences; around a quarter are singletons. The specimen sequenced was blood. The receptors were sampled from a man aged 45-65 years with Graves' hyperthyroidism.

The chain is built from TRBV5-1 and TRBJ2-1; 8 bases agree with TRBD2. The CDR3 totals 14 residues. Germline V lookup: CDR1 SGHRS, CDR2 YFSETQ. After removal of 4 bases from V and 8 bases from J, the junction contained 8 bases not matched to a gene. The DNA of the CDR3 is TGCGCCAGCAGCCCGGGGGGGTTGGTGGATGAGCAGTTCTTC. Protein sequence: CASSPGGLVDEQFF.

The V call is TRBV20-1, the J call TRBJ2-3, with TRBD2 matching over 8 bases. Germline V gene sequence: CDR1 DFQATT, CDR2 SNEGSKA (reference sequence). The CDR3 runs 14 residues. V trimming: 7 bases; J trimming: 4 bases; junction bases outside the gene matches: 10. Written as DNA, the CDR3 is TGCAGTGTGCCTCCAGCGGGAGCTGCAGATACGCAGTATTTT. Protein: CSVPPAGAADTQYF.

In this sample, this clonotype turned up a few times. This chain links TRBV27 with TRBJ1-5; unclear D gene. The CDR3 is 14 amino acids. Germline V lookup: CDR1 MNHEY, CDR2 SMNVEV (reference sequence). The V end was cut by 0 bases, the J end by 11 bases, with 14 bases between. The CDR3: CASSLSSTPRAQHF. The DNA for the CDR3 is TGTGCCAGCAGTTTATCGAGTACTCCTCGGGCCCAGCATTTT.

The sample holds a few counts of this clonotype. The V call is TRBV7-9, the J call TRBJ1-2, with TRBD1 as a possible D gene (6 bases). From germline, CDR1 is SEHNR and CDR2 FQNEAQ (reference sequence). The V gene lost 1 base and the J gene lost 3 bases, with 15 bases spanning the gap. CDR3 length equals 16 residues. The CDR3 DNA follows: TGTGCCAGCAGCTTAGAAGGTGTTACAGGGCACTATGGCTACACCTTC. Translation gives CASSLEGVTGHYGYTF.

A few counts support this clonotype. The chain combines TRBV5-1 with TRBJ1-1; TRBD1 is a possible D gene (6 bases). The CDR3 sequence is 15 residues long. The germline V and J ends were trimmed by 2 bases and 2 bases, with 13 bases remaining between them. Germline V lookup: CDR1 SGHRS, CDR2 YFSETQ. CDR3 protein: CASSLWAGENTEAFF. The CDR3 region has the DNA TGCGCCAGCAGCTTATGGGCAGGGGAAAACACTGAAGCTTTCTTT.

This clonotype was found many times. The chain carries TRBV12-3 or TRBV12-4 and TRBJ2-3, with D hard to call. There are 16 residues in the CDR3. V lost 2 bases, J lost 2 bases, and 14 bases lay in between. The CDR3 region is CASSLTSQFLTDTQYF. The CDR3 nucleotides are TGTGCCAGCAGTTTAACCTCCCAGTTCCTCACAGATACGCAGTATTTT.

CDR3 in amino acids: CSSRLNTEAFF. The CDR3 DNA reads TGCAGTTCCAGGTTGAACACTGAAGCTTTCTTT. The chain couples TRBV29-1 to TRBJ1-1; no definite D call. Germline V lookup: CDR1 SQVTM, CDR2 ANQGSEA. The length of the CDR3 is 11 residues.

The chain combines TRBV14 with TRBJ2-1, with 14 bases matching TRBD2. The CDR3 spans 17 residues. In germline, CDR1 is SGHDN, CDR2 FVKESK. J lost 2 bases, V lost 2 bases, and 2 bases had no gene match. CDR3 region: CASSQWGLAGAYNEQFF. The CDR3 nucleotides read TGTGCCAGCAGCCAATGGGGACTAGCGGGAGCCTACAATGAGCAGTTCTTC.

The sample holds many counts of this clonotype. The V gene is TRBV2, the J gene TRBJ2-7; 11 bases line up with TRBD2. The CDR3 extends over 15 amino acids. The J segment lost 2 bases and the V segment lost 4 bases, leaving 4 bases of the junction unmatched. From germline, CDR1 is SNHLY and CDR2 FYNNEI. The CDR3 coding sequence is TGTGCCAGCAGTGTGACTAGCGGGGATGCCTACGAGCAGTACTTC. Translated, it gives CASSVTSGDAYEQYF.

The chain uses TRBV6-1 and TRBJ2-1; 11 bases line up with TRBD2. CDR3 size: 21 residues. The J segment lost 1 base and the V segment lost 4 bases, leaving 18 bases of the junction unmatched. Germline assignment: CDR1 MNHNS and CDR2 SASEGT. CDR3 residues: CASSGRRRGLAGGPSYNEQFF. CDR3 nucleotides: TGTGCCAGCAGTGGGCGTCGGAGGGGATTAGCGGGAGGGCCGTCCTACAATGAGCAGTTCTTC.

The V gene is TRBV13, the J gene TRBJ2-7; D perhaps matches TRBD2 (5 bases). CDR1 is PRHDT and CDR2 is FYEKMQ in the germline V gene (reference sequence). The ends were cut back, 4 bases at V and 2 bases at J, with 9 bases in the middle. There are 13 residues in the CDR3. The chain's CDR3 is CASSSAGTYEQYF. DNA of the CDR3: TGTGCCAGCAGCTCCGCGGGCACCTACGAGCAGTACTTC.

This chain joins TRBV12-3 or TRBV12-4 and TRBJ1-5; 7 bases align to TRBD1. The CDR3 runs 13 residues. The V and J ends lost 4 bases and 5 bases, in that order; junction bases with no gene match: 2. DNA of the CDR3: TGTGCCAGCAGTTACACAGGGGATCAGCCCCAGCATTTT. Translated, it gives CASSYTGDQPQHF.

This clonotype showed up just a few times. This chain uses TRBV20-1 with TRBJ2-1; D is ambiguous. The CDR3 runs to 11 residues. Germline-derived CDR1 and CDR2 are DFQATT and SNEGSKA (reference sequence). The V end was cut by 0 bases, the J end by 12 bases, with 9 bases between. The CDR3, as DNA: TGCAGTGCTAGAGATGGGAACGGGCAGTTCTTC. This translates into CSARDGNGQFF.

In its sample, this clonotype was seen many times. The CDR3 spells CSVAKGVPNTEAFF. The CDR3 nucleotides are TGCAGCGTTGCGAAAGGGGTTCCGAACACTGAAGCTTTCTTT. The chain is built from TRBV29-1 and TRBJ1-1; D may be TRBD1 (5 bases). V was clipped by 4 bases and J by 1 base, with 13 bases between them. The CDR3 is 14 amino acids. The V gene's germline CDR1 is SQVTM and CDR2 ANQGSEA.

V gene TRBV4-1 combines with J gene TRBJ2-7, with D tentatively TRBD1 (5 bases). The germline V gene has CDR1 MGHRA and CDR2 YSYEKL. This CDR3 region has 15 residues. The V gene lost 4 bases and the J gene lost 3 bases, with 16 bases spanning the gap. The CDR3 nucleotides are TGCGCCAGCAGCCCCTCGCAGGGCCAAGTCTACGAGCAGTACTTC. This translates into CASSPSQGQVYEQYF.

Many counts were recorded for this clonotype. The V gene is TRBV29-1, the J gene TRBJ1-1; no clear D. The CDR3 loop spans 12 amino acids. CDR1 and CDR2 from the germline V gene are SQVTM and ANQGSEA. The V gene lost 7 bases and the J gene lost 6 bases, with 15 bases spanning the gap. CDR3 loop: CSAGRGRSEAFF. The DNA for the CDR3 is TGCAGCGCTGGACGGGGTAGATCTGAAGCTTTCTTT. The full variable domain, completed using reference TRBV29-1 and TRBJ1-1, is SAVISQKPSRDICQRGTSLTIQCQVDSQVTMMFWYRQQPGQSLTLIATANQGSEATYESGFVIDKFPISRPNLTFSTLTVSNMSPEDSSIYLCSAGRGRSEAFFGQGTRLTVV.

Ten or more counts support this clonotype. This chain uses TRBV12-3 or TRBV12-4 with TRBJ2-1; 13 bases agree with TRBD2. The CDR3 covers 15 residues. V lost 7 bases to trimming and J lost 4 bases; unmatched junction nucleotides: 4. The CDR3 reads CASIQLAGGYNEQFF. CDR3 bases: TGTGCCAGCATCCAACTAGCGGGGGGGTACAATGAGCAGTTCTTC.

This clonotype appeared a few times. This chain joins TRBV6-1 and TRBJ2-4; a possible D gene is TRBD1 (5 bases). Germline CDR1 and CDR2: MNHNS and SASEGT. V dropped 5 bases and J dropped 2 bases, with 7 bases sitting between them. The CDR3 spans 13 residues. CDR3 region: CASSSGSKNIQYF. CDR3 in DNA: TGTGCCAGCAGTTCAGGGTCCAAAAACATTCAGTACTTC.

This sequence joins TRBV29-1 and TRBJ2-2; D unresolved. V shed 7 bases and J shed 4 bases, with 13 bases lying between them. There are 13 residues in the CDR3. Germline V gene sequence: CDR1 SQVTM, CDR2 ANQGSEA. The DNA of the CDR3 is TGCAGCGCCAACCGGGCCTTCACCGGGGAGCTGTTTTTT. It specifies CSANRAFTGELFF.

This sequence joins TRBV27 and TRBJ2-7; D is unresolved. The CDR3 sequence is 15 residues long. V was clipped by 5 bases and J by 3 bases, with 17 bases between them. CDR1 MNHEY and CDR2 SMNVEV come from the germline V gene (reference sequence). As DNA, the CDR3 is TGTGCCAGCAGTCCGAAGGTACCAAGCCTCTACGAGCAGTACTTC. Translated: CASSPKVPSLYEQYF.

This clonotype occurred a few times. The chain couples TRBV24-1 to TRBJ1-1; unclear D gene. Trimming removed 7 bases at V and 4 bases at J, with 12 bases between. Germline loops: CDR1 KGHDR, CDR2 SFDVKD. The CDR3 has 13 amino acids. This chain's CDR3 is CATRDYSFTEAFF. The CDR3, as DNA: TGTGCCACCAGGGACTATTCGTTCACTGAAGCTTTCTTT.

CDR3 amino acids: CASSLVNRAVGNTEAFF. The CDR3 DNA follows: TGCGCCAGCAGCTTGGTGAACAGGGCGGTGGGGAACACTGAAGCTTTCTTT. The rearrangement uses TRBV5-1 and TRBJ1-1; weak D call: TRBD1 (6 bases). Trimming removed 0 bases from V and 1 base from J, with 16 bases in between. CDR1 and CDR2 from the germline V gene are SGHRS and YFSETQ. CDR3 size: 17 residues. The whole variable domain, filled in from reference TRBV5-1 and TRBJ1-1, reads KAGVTQTPRYLIKTRGQQVTLSCSPISGHRSVSWYQQTPGQGLQFLFEYFSETQRNKGNFPGRFSGRQFSNSRSEMNVSTLELGDSALYLCASSLVNRAVGNTEAFFGQGTRLTVV.

J is TRBJ1-1 and V is TRBV6-1; 11 positions agree with TRBD1. The CDR3 totals 14 residues. Germline trimming cut 4 bases from V and 9 bases from J; bases unmatched to any gene: 7. CDR1 MNHNS and CDR2 SASEGT come from the germline V gene. The CDR3 loop reads CASSASGTGGQAFF. CDR3 bases: TGTGCCAGCAGTGCGTCCGGGACAGGGGGGCAAGCTTTCTTT.

J is TRBJ1-5 and V is TRBV9; 10 nucleotides line up with TRBD1. The CDR3 length is 15 residues. Losses at the gene ends were 3 bases for V and 2 bases for J; bases not matched to a gene: 2. Germline loops: CDR1 SGDLS, CDR2 YYNGEE. The CDR3 region is CASSGGQGGNQPQHF. Written as DNA, the CDR3 is TGTGCCAGCAGCGGCGGACAGGGGGGCAATCAGCCCCAGCATTTT.

This clonotype came up a few times. This rearrangement joins TRBV6-6 to TRBJ2-3, with unresolved D. The CDR3 runs 16 residues. CDR1 is MNHNY and CDR2 is SVGAGI in the germline V gene (reference sequence). V was cut by 2 bases and J by 0 bases, with 12 bases left in between. The CDR3 DNA sequence: TGTGCCAGCAGTTACGGCCGGCACCCTAGCACAGATACGCAGTATTTT. It translates to CASSYGRHPSTDTQYF.

V is TRBV15 and J is TRBJ1-3, with TRBD1 as a possible D gene (5 bases). V was cut by 1 base and J by 0 bases, with 10 bases left in between. Germline V CDR1 and CDR2: LNHNV, YYDKDF (reference sequence). This CDR3 region has 16 residues. This CDR3 reads CATSRGGQGSGNTIYF. CDR3 nucleotide sequence: TGTGCCACCAGCAGAGGAGGGCAGGGCTCTGGAAACACCATATATTTT.

In its sample, this clonotype was seen many times. V gene TRBV12-3 or TRBV12-4 combines with J gene TRBJ2-7; D perhaps matches TRBD2 (5 bases). This CDR3 contains 13 residues. V shed 5 bases and J shed 0 bases, with 8 bases lying between them. This chain's CDR3 is CASSTDYSYEQYF. As DNA, the CDR3 is TGTGCCAGCAGTACTGACTACTCCTACGAGCAGTACTTC.

This clonotype was observed a few times. This rearrangement joins TRBV11-2 to TRBJ2-7; D may be TRBD1 (6 bases). This CDR3 contains 16 residues. Trimming removed 1 base at V and 1 base at J, with 14 bases between. Germline V gives CDR1 SGHAT, CDR2 FQNNGV. Here the CDR3 reads CASSLAGAGVSYEQYF. CDR3 bases: TGTGCCAGCAGCTTAGCTGGGGCAGGGGTTTCCTACGAGCAGTACTTC.

This clonotype has at least ten counts. The chain is built from TRBV11-2 and TRBJ2-3; unclear D gene. Germline lookup yields CDR1 SGHAT and CDR2 FQNNGV. Trimming pared 4 bases from V and 7 bases from J, leaving 12 bases between. CDR3 length: 13 amino acids. Here the CDR3 DNA reads TGTGCCAGCAGCTCCACCCATAGCAATACGCAGTATTTT. Translation gives CASSSTHSNTQYF.

The chain joins TRBV19 to TRBJ2-7, with D possibly matching TRBD2 (6 bases). Germline V gives CDR1 LNHDA, CDR2 SQIVND (reference sequence). V was pared by 7 bases and J by 0 bases, with 10 bases between. The CDR3 totals 13 residues. The CDR3 region is CASMEGVSYEQYF. DNA of the CDR3: TGTGCCAGTATGGAGGGAGTCTCCTACGAGCAGTACTTC.